A selection of T cell receptor beta chains follows, all from one sample in a study of shared clonotypes between healthy human individuals. Some clones are missing from TCRdb's copy, which holds only in-frame ones; the method was immunoSEQ multiplex PCR. The sample shows a few million clones, around 90% of them seen only once. The sequenced material came from naive CD4+ T cells sorted from blood. Receptors were obtained from a man aged 18 to 29 in good health. The CDR3 runs from the conserved cysteine through the conserved F or W. The D gene is left open where the match is weak. Some rows mark clone size as missing; the rest say once, few, many or name a class of expanded clone.

-,TRBV5-4,-,TRBJ1-6,TGTGCCAGCAGCCCCGGGGGCGAGGGCGGTTCACCCCTCCACTTT,CASSPGGEGGSPLHF
-,TRBV19,TRBD1,TRBJ1-5,TGTGCCAGTAGTATCAGGACAGGGATACGTATCTTCAGCAATCAGCCCCAGCATTTT,CASSIRTGIRIFSNQPQHF
-,TRBV7-8,TRBD2,TRBJ2-3,TGTGCCAGCAGCTTACGGACTAGCGGGAGTTCGGATACGCAGTATTTT,CASSLRTSGSSDTQYF
-,TRBV5-5,-,TRBJ2-5,TGTGCCAGCAGCTTGACTGGCGGGACCCAGTACTTC,CASSLTGGTQYF
-,TRBV9,TRBD2,TRBJ2-2,TGTGCCAGCAGCGTAGAAGCGGGAGTGGTCGGGGAGCTGTTTTTT,CASSVEAGVVGELFF
few,TRBV30,TRBD1,TRBJ1-2,TGTGCCTGGACAGGGGGCTTCGACTATGGCTACACCTTC,CAWTGGFDYGYTF
-,TRBV30,TRBD2,TRBJ2-1,TGTGCCTGGAGTGTAGGGGCGGGAGGGCCGGGAGATGAGCAGTTCTTC,CAWSVGAGGPGDEQFF
-,TRBV5-1,-,TRBJ1-1,TGCGCCAGCAGCTTCTCAGGTTCTAGCGCTGAAGCTTTCTTT,CASSFSGSSAEAFF
-,TRBV5-1,TRBD1,TRBJ1-6,TGCGCCAGCAGCTTGGCGACAGGGGGCGCCGGTAATTCACCCCTCCACTTT,CASSLATGGAGNSPLHF
once,TRBV2,TRBD2,TRBJ2-6,TGTGCCAGCAGTTGGACTAGCGGGGACTCTGGGGCCAACGTCCTGACTTTC,CASSWTSGDSGANVLTF
-,TRBV4-1,-,TRBJ2-3,TGCGCCAGCAGCCAAGGAGTTGTTAGCACAGATACGCAGTATTTT,CASSQGVVSTDTQYF
-,TRBV28,TRBD1,TRBJ2-7,TGTGCCAGCAGGCCAGGGGGCCCCTCCTACGAGCAGTACTTC,CASRPGGPSYEQYF
-,TRBV7-2,-,TRBJ1-1,TGTGCCAGCAGCCCCCGGACAAAGACAGGTGGGAACACTGAAGCTTTCTTT,CASSPRTKTGGNTEAFF
-,TRBV28,TRBD1,TRBJ1-1,TGTGCCAGCAGTTTCCCGCGGACAGGGAACACTGAAGCTTTCTTT,CASSFPRTGNTEAFF
-,TRBV6-1,-,TRBJ2-1,TGTGCCACCGCCCTGGAGGGGAATGAGCAGTTCTTC,CATALEGNEQFF
-,TRBV6-5,TRBD1,TRBJ2-4,TGTGCCAGCAGCCGACAGGGGGCAAACATTCAGTACTTC,CASSRQGANIQYF
once,TRBV19,TRBD1,TRBJ1-4,TGTGCCAGTAGTACCCGACAGGGCCCTAATGAAAAACTGTTTTTT,CASSTRQGPNEKLFF
-,TRBV19,TRBD1,TRBJ2-3,TGTGCCAGTTCCGACAGGGGTGTGCAGTATTTT,CASSDRGVQYF
few,TRBV7-2,-,TRBJ1-5,TGTGCCAGCAGCTTAGGCAATCAGCCCCAGCATTTT,CASSLGNQPQHF
-,TRBV27,-,TRBJ1-2,TGTGCCAGCAGTTTAATAGGTCTTGGTGGGGGCAACTATGGCTACACCTTC,CASSLIGLGGGNYGYTF
-,TRBV18,-,TRBJ2-5,TGTGCCAGCTCACGAGATGTGGGTTCAAGGGAGACCCAGTACTTC,CASSRDVGSRETQYF
-,TRBV10-2,-,TRBJ2-3,TGCGCCAGCATTATTTCAGGGACGAGCACAGATACGCAGTATTTT,CASIISGTSTDTQYF
-,TRBV10-3,TRBD1,TRBJ1-5,TGTGCCATCAAGGGGGACAGGGGGGAAGAACAGCCCCAGCATTTT,CAIKGDRGEEQPQHF
-,TRBV27,-,TRBJ1-2,TGTGCCAGCAGTAGGGCGGGAGCTAACTATGGCTACACCTTC,CASSRAGANYGYTF
-,TRBV11-2,-,TRBJ1-1,TGTGCCAGCAGCTTGCTGGGTCGAGAAGCTTTCTTT,CASSLLGREAFF
-,TRBV6-5,-,TRBJ2-2,TGTGCCAGCAGTACCCGACAGCACGGGGAGCTGTTTTTT,CASSTRQHGELFF
-,TRBV5-4,-,TRBJ1-5,TGTGCCAGCAGCTTCAGGCTACAGACAAAAAATCAGCCCCAGCATTTT,CASSFRLQTKNQPQHF
once,TRBV28,TRBD1,TRBJ1-1,TGTGCCAGCAGTGGCGGACAGGGGAGAACTGAAGCTTTCTTT,CASSGGQGRTEAFF
-,TRBV18,TRBD1,TRBJ1-2,TGTGCCAGCTCACCACCGGGACAGGGTCCGGGAGGCTACACCTTC,CASSPPGQGPGGYTF
-,TRBV10-3,-,TRBJ1-6,TGTGCCATCAGTGTCAAACGGGGAAGGGAAAATTCACCCCTCCACTTT,CAISVKRGRENSPLHF
-,TRBV6-1,TRBD2,TRBJ2-7,TGTGCCAGCAGGGGACTAGCGGGGGGGGTCTACGAGCAGTACTTC,CASRGLAGGVYEQYF
once,TRBV4-3,-,TRBJ1-6,TGCGCCAGCAGCCAAGACCCTAATTCACCCCTCCACTTT,CASSQDPNSPLHF
-,TRBV5-1,-,TRBJ2-3,TGCGCCAGCAGCTTGGCGGGCGGTGCAAGCACAGATACGCAGTATTTT,CASSLAGGASTDTQYF
-,TRBV28,TRBD1,TRBJ2-1,TGTGCCAGTGAGGAATCTTACAGGGGTGGCAATGAGCAGTTCTTC,CASEESYRGGNEQFF
-,TRBV7-2,TRBD1,TRBJ1-2,TGTGCCAGCAGCTCACCAGGGGGGGATGGCTACACCTTC,CASSSPGGDGYTF
-,TRBV19,TRBD1,TRBJ1-5,TGTGCCAGTAGACGCGGACAGGGGGCTATTTTGGGCAATCAGCCCCAGCATTTT,CASRRGQGAILGNQPQHF
-,TRBV7-2,-,TRBJ1-2,TGTGCCAGCAGCTATGACAGGCAGAACTATGGCTACACCTTC,CASSYDRQNYGYTF
once,TRBV2,-,TRBJ1-5,TGTGCCAGCAGACATGACAAGAGCAATCAGCCCCAGCATTTT,CASRHDKSNQPQHF
-,TRBV7-9,TRBD1,TRBJ1-3,TGTGCCAGCACCCAGGACAGGTCTCCCTCTGGAAACACCATATATTTT,CASTQDRSPSGNTIYF
-,TRBV7-6,TRBD1,TRBJ2-7,TGTGCCAGCAGCGGACAGGGCGGGGAGCAGTACTTC,CASSGQGGEQYF
-,TRBV19,-,TRBJ1-5,TGTGCCAGTACCCTCTTCTGGGGGGGCGGGCAGCCCCAGCATTTT,CASTLFWGGGQPQHF
-,TRBV27,-,TRBJ2-3,TGTGCCAGCAGTTTCTCCGATATTCCGGTTAACACAGATACGCAGTATTTT,CASSFSDIPVNTDTQYF
-,TRBV5-4,TRBD2,TRBJ2-1,TGTGCCAGCAGCTTAGTTGAGGGGACTATTAACGGTGAGCAGTTCTTC,CASSLVEGTINGEQFF
-,TRBV18,-,TRBJ1-6,TGTGCCAGCTCACTCTTGGTGCCTGATAATTCACCCCTCCACTTT,CASSLLVPDNSPLHF
-,TRBV18,-,TRBJ1-2,TGTGCCAGCTCACCTGCAGATACTAACTATGGCTACACCTTC,CASSPADTNYGYTF
-,TRBV29-1,-,TRBJ2-5,TGCAGCGTTAGTGAGACCCAGTACTTC,CSVSETQYF
-,TRBV2,-,TRBJ2-7,TGTGCCAGCAGTGCCAGCTCCTACGAGCAGTACTTC,CASSASSYEQYF
-,TRBV7-8,TRBD2,TRBJ2-2,TGTGCCAGCAGTTCGGCGGGGGGGGCCGGGGAGCTGTTTTTT,CASSSAGGAGELFF
-,TRBV4-3,TRBD1,TRBJ1-4,TGCGCCAGCAGCCAAGATATACAGGGGATCGCAACTAATGAAAAACTGTTTTTT,CASSQDIQGIATNEKLFF
few,TRBV9,TRBD1,TRBJ1-3,TGTGCCAGCAGCGTAGGACAGGGGATGGGAAACACCATATATTTT,CASSVGQGMGNTIYF
-,TRBV5-1,TRBD1,TRBJ1-4,TGCGCCAGCAGCTTTGATCAGGGGGGTGAAAAACTGTTTTTT,CASSFDQGGEKLFF
-,TRBV5-1,TRBD1,TRBJ2-7,TGCGCCAGCAGCTTGGATGACAGGGACCGAGGCAGACCTTCAATCTACGAGCAGTACTTC,CASSLDDRDRGRPSIYEQYF
once,TRBV6-5,-,TRBJ1-2,TGTGCCAGCAGCTCGGCAGGCCACAGTGGAGGCTACACCTTC,CASSSAGHSGGYTF
-,TRBV5-1,TRBD2,TRBJ2-5,TGCGCCAGCAGCTCCCTTACTAGCGAAGGAGAGACCCAGTACTTC,CASSSLTSEGETQYF
-,TRBV12-5,TRBD2,TRBJ2-3,TGTGCTAGTGGTTTGACTAGCGGGAGTAGTACAGATACGCAGTATTTT,CASGLTSGSSTDTQYF
-,TRBV9,TRBD2,TRBJ2-7,TGTGCCAGCAGCCTGACTAGCGGAAGCTCCTACGAGCAGTACTTC,CASSLTSGSSYEQYF
-,TRBV6-6,-,TRBJ2-7,TGTGCCAGCAGTCGAGGGGGATTACTCTACGAGCAGTACTTC,CASSRGGLLYEQYF
-,TRBV6-5,-,TRBJ1-5,TGTGCCGGTTCGGTGGCCGGAACAAATCAGCCCCAGCATTTT,CAGSVAGTNQPQHF
-,TRBV27,-,TRBJ2-5,TGTGCCAGCAGTTTATCGAGGAAAGAGACCCAGTACTTC,CASSLSRKETQYF